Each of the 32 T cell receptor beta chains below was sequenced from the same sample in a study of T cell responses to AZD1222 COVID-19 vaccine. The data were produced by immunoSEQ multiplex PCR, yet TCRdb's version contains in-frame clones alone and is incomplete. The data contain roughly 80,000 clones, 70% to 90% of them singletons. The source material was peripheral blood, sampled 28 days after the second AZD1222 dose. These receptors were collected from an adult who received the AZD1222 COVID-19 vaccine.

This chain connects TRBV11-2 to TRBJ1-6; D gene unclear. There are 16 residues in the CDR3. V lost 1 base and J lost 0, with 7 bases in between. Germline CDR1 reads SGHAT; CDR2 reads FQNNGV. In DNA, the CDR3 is TGTGCCAGCAGCTTAGGGGCCAGCTCCTATAATTCACCCCTCCACTTT. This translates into CASSLGASSYNSPLHF.

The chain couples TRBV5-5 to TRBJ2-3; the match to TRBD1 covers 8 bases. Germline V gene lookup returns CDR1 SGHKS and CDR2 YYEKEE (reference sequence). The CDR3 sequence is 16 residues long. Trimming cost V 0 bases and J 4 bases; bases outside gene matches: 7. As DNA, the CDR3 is TGTGCCAGCAGCTTGGGAGGACAGGGTGAGGCAGATACGCAGTATTTT. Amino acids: CASSLGGQGEADTQYF. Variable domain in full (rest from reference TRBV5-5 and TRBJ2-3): DAGVTQSPTHLIKTRGQQVTLRCSPISGHKSVSWYQQVLGQGPQFIFQYYEKEERGRGNFPDRFSARQFPNYSSELNVNALLLGDSALYLCASSLGGQGEADTQYFGPGTRLTVL.

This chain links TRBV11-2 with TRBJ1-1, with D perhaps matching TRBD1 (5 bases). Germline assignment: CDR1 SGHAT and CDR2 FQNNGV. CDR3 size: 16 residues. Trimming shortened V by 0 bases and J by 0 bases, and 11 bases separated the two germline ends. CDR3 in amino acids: CASSLDQGGMNTEAFF. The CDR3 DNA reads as TGTGCCAGCAGCTTAGATCAGGGAGGTATGAACACTGAAGCTTTCTTT.

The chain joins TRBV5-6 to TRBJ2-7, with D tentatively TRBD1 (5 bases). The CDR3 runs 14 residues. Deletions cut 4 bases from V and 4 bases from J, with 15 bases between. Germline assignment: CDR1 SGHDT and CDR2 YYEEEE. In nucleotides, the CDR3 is TGTGCCAGCAGCAGGGTAGGGGCCGGGTACGAGCAGTACTTC. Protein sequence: CASSRVGAGYEQYF.

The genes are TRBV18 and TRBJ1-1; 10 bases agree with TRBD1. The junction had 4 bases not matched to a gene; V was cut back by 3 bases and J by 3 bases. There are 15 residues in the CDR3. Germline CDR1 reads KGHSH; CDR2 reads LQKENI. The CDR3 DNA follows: TGTGCCAGCTCACCGTTAGGGACAGGGGACACTGAAGCTTTCTTT. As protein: CASSPLGTGDTEAFF.

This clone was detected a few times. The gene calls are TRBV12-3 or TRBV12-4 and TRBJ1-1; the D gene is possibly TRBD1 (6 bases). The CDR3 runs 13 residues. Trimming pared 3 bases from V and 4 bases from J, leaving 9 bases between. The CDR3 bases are TGTGCCAGCAGTTTCTACAGGGCCACTGAAGCTTTCTTT. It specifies CASSFYRATEAFF.

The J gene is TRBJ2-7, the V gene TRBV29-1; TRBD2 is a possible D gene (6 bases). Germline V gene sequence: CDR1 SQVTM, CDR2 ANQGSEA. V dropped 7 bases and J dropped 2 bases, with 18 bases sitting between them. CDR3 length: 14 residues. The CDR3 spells CSARVRAGTYEQYF. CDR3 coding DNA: TGCAGCGCCCGAGTACGGGCGGGGACCTACGAGCAGTACTTC.

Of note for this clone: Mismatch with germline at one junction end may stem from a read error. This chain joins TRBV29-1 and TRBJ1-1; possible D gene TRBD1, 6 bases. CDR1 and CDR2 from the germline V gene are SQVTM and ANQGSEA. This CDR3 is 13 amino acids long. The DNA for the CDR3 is TGCAGCGTTCCGGGACAAATGAACTCTGAAGCTTTCTTT. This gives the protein CSVPGQMNSEAFF.

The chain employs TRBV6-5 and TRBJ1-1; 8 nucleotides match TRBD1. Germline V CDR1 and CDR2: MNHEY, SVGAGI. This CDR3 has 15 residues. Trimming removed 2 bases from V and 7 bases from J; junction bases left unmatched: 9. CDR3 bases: TGTGCCAGCAGTTACGGGGGCAGGGGGCAGGTTGAAGCTTTCTTT. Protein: CASSYGGRGQVEAFF.

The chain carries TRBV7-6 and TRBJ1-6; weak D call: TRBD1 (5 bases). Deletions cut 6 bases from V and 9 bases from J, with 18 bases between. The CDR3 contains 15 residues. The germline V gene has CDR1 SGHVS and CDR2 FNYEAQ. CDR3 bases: TGTGCCAGCAGTCTTCAGGGACTGAGGGGTTCACCCCTCCACTTT. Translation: CASSLQGLRGSPLHF.

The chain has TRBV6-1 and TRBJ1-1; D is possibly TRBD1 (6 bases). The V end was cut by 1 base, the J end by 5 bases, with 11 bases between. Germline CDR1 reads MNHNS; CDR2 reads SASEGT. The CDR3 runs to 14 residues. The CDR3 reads CASSEVGGLTEAFF. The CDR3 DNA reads TGTGCCAGCAGTGAAGTCGGGGGGCTAACTGAAGCTTTCTTT.

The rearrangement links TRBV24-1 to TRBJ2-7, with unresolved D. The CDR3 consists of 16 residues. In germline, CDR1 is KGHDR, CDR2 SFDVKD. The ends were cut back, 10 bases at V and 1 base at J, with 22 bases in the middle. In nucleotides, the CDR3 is TGTGCCACTCCCCCCCTACCTCAGGAGAGATCCTACGAGCAGTACTTC. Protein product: CATPPLPQERSYEQYF.

In nucleotides, the CDR3 is TGTGCCAGCAGCCCCCGACAGGTCCAAGAGACCCAGTACTTC. It is translated as CASSPRQVQETQYF. The rearrangement uses TRBV14 and TRBJ2-5, with a tentative D call TRBD1 (6 bases). The CDR3 contains 14 residues. V shed 4 bases and J shed 1 base, with 10 bases lying between them. Germline CDR1 reads SGHDN; CDR2 reads FVKESK.

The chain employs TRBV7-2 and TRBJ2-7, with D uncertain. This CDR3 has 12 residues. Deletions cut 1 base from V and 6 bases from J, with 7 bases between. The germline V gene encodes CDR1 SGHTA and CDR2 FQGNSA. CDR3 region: CASSLGIGEQYF. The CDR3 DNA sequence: TGTGCCAGCAGCTTAGGGATAGGCGAGCAGTACTTC. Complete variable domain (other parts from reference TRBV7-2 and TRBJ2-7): GAGVSQSPSNKVTEKGKDVELRCDPISGHTALYWYRQSLGQGLEFLIYFQGNSAPDKSGLPSDRFSAERTGGSVSTLTIQRTQQEDSAVYLCASSLGIGEQYFGPGTRLTVT.

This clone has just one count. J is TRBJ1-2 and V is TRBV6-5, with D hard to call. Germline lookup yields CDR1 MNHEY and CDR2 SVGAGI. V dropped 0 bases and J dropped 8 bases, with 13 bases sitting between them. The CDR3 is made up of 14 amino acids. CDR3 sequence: CASSYSMALEGYTF. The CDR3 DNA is TGTGCCAGCAGTTACTCTATGGCCTTGGAGGGCTACACCTTC.

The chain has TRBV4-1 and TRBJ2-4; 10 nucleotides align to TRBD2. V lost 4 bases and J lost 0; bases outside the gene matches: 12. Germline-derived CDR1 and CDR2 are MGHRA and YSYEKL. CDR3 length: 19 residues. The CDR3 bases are TGCGCCAGCAGCCCAGAGGGTAGCGGGGGGCCTCTAGCCAAAAACATTCAGTACTTC. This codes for CASSPEGSGGPLAKNIQYF.

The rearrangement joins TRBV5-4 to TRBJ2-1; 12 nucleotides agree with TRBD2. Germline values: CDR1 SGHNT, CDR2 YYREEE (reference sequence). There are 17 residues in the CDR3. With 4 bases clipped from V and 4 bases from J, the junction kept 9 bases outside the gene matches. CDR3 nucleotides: TGTGCCAGCAGCACTGGACTAGCGGGGACCTCTTACAATGAGCAGTTCTTC. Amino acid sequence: CASSTGLAGTSYNEQFF.

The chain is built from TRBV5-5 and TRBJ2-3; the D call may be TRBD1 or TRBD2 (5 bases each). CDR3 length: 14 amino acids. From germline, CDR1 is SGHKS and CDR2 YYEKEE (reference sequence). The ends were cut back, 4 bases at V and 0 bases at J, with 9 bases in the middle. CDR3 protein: CASSGGASTDTQYF. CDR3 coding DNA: TGTGCCAGCAGCGGGGGAGCTAGCACAGATACGCAGTATTTT.

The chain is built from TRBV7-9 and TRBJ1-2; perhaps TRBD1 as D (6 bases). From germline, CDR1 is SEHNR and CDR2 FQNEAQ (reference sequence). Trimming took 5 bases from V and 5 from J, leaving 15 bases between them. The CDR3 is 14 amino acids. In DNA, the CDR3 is TGTGCCAGCAGCGTAAGGGGACAAACTTATGGCTACACCTTC. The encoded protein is CASSVRGQTYGYTF.

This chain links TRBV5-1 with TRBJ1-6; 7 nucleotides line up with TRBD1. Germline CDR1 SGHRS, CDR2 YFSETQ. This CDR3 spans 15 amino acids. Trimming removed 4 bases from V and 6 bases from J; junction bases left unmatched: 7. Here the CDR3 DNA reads TGCGCCAGCAGCCTGACAGGGTGGGGTAATTCACCCCTCCACTTT. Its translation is CASSLTGWGNSPLHF.

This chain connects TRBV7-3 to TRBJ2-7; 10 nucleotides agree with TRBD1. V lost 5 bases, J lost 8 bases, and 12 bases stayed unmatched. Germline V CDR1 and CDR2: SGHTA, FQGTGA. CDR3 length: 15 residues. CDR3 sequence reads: CASSPNGDRGYQQYF. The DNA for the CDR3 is TGTGCCAGCAGCCCCAACGGGGACAGGGGCTATCAGCAGTACTTC.

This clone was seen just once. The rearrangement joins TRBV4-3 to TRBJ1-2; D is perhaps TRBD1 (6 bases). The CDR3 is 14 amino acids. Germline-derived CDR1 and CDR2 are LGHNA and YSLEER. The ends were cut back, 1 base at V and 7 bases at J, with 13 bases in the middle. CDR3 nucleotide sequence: TGCGCCAGCAGCCAAGCCGGGACACGGAGTGGCTACACCTTC. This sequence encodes CASSQAGTRSGYTF.

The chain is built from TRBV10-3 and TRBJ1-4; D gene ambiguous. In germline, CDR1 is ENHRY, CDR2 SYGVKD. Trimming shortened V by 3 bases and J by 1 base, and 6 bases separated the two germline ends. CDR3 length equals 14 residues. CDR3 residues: CAISDRLTNEKLFF. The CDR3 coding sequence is TGTGCCATCAGTGACAGGCTAACTAATGAAAAACTGTTTTTT.

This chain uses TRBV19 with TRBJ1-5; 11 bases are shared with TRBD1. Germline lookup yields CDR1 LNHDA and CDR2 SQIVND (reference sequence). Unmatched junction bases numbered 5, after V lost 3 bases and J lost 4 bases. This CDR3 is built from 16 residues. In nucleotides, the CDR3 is TGTGCCAGTAGTATCGGTGGGACAGGGGGTAATCAGCCCCAGCATTTT. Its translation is CASSIGGTGGNQPQHF.

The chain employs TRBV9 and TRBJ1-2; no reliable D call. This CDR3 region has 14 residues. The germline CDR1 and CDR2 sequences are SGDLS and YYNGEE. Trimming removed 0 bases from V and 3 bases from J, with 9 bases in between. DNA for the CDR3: TGTGCCAGCAGCGTAGGAGACGGCTACTATGGCTACACCTTC. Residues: CASSVGDGYYGYTF.

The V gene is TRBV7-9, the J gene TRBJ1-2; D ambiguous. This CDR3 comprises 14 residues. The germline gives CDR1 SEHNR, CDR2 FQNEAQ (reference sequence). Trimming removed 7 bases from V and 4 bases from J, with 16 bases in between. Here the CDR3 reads CASTSTPTRYGYTF. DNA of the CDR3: TGTGCCAGCACCAGTACCCCGACCCGCTATGGCTACACCTTC.

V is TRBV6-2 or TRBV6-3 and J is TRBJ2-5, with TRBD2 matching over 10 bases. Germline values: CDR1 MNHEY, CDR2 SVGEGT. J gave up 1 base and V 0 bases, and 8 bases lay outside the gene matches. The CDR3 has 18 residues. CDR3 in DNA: TGTGCCAGCAGTTACTCGGTGTCTGCTAGCGGGGGCCAAGAGACCCAGTACTTC. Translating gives CASSYSVSASGGQETQYF.

CDR3 protein: CASSVVGHPAYEQYF. The CDR3 DNA reads TGTGCCAGCAGCGTAGTAGGACACCCTGCCTACGAGCAGTACTTC. The V and J genes are TRBV9 and TRBJ2-7, with D perhaps matching TRBD1 (5 bases). Germline-derived CDR1 and CDR2 are SGDLS and YYNGEE. V gave up 0 bases and J gave up 2 bases, with 12 bases separating them. This CDR3 contains 15 residues.

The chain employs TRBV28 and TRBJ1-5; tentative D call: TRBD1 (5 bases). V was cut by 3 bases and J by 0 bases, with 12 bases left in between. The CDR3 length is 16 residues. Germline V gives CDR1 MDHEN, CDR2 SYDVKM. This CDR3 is CASSFAGINSNQPQHF. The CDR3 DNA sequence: TGTGCCAGCAGTTTCGCAGGGATTAATAGCAATCAGCCCCAGCATTTT.

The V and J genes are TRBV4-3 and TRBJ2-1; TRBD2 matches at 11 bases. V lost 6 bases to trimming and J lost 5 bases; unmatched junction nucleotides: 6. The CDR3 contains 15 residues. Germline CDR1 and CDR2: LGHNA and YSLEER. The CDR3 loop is CASSASSGGDNEQFF. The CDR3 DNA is TGCGCCAGCAGTGCTAGTAGCGGGGGGGACAATGAGCAGTTCTTC.

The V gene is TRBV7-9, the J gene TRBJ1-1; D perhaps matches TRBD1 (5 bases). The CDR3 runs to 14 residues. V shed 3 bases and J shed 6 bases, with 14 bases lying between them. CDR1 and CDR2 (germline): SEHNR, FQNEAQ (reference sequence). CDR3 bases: TGTGCCAGCAGCTTCCCCCGGACAAGGGCTGAAGCTTTCTTT. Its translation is CASSFPRTRAEAFF.

Here the CDR3 reads CASSLHGVGTGEGKLFF. CDR3 bases: TGTGCCAGCAGCTTACACGGGGTCGGGACAGGGGAGGGAAAACTGTTTTTT. V usage is TRBV7-2 and J usage is TRBJ1-4, with 10 bases aligning to TRBD1. Germline-derived CDR1 and CDR2 are SGHTA and FQGNSA. The CDR3 sequence is 17 residues long. The junction had 13 bases not matched to a gene; V was cut back by 2 bases and J by 10 bases.